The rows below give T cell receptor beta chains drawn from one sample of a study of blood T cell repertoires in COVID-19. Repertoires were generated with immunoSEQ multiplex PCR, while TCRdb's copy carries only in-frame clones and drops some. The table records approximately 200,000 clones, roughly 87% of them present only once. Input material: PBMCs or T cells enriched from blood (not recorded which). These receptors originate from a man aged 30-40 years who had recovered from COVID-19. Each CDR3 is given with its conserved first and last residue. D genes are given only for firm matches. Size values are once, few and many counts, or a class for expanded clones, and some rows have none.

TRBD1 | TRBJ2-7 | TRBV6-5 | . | TGTGCCAGCAGTTGGACAGGGGTTTTGTACGAGCAGTACTTC | CASSWTGVLYEQYF
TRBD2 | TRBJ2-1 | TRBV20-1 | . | TGCAGTGCTATAGCGGGGGGGGTCCAGTTCTTC | CSAIAGGVQFF
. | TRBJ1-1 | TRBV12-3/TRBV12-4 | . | TGTGCCAGCAGTTTCGGGGTCCTAGCTTTCTTT | CASSFGVLAFF
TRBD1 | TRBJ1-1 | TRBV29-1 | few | TGCAGCGGGGGACAGTGGAACACTGAAGCTTTCTTT | CSGGQWNTEAFF
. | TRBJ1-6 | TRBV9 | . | TGTGCCAGCAGCGCTCTCAAAGAAACAGTGAATAATTCACCCCTCCACTTT | CASSALKETVNNSPLHF
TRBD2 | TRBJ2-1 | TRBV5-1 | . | TGCGCCAGCAGCCGCGGGGCTAGCGGGAGGGTGGTGGATGAGCAGTTCTTC | CASSRGASGRVVDEQFF
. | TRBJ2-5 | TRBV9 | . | TGTGCCAGCAGTTATGGGGGGAGCCAAGAGACCCAGTACTTC | CASSYGGSQETQYF
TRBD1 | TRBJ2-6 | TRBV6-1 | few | TGTGCCAGCAGTGAAGAAGACAGGGTCCTCTCTGGGGCCAACGTCCTGACTTTC | CASSEEDRVLSGANVLTF
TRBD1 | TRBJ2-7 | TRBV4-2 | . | TGTGCCAGCAGCCAAGCCGGGACAGGGAGCCCCTACGAGCAGTACTTC | CASSQAGTGSPYEQYF
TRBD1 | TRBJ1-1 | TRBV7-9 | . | TGTGCCAGCAGCTTAGCGGGACAGGGGACGAACACTGAAGCTTTCTTT | CASSLAGQGTNTEAFF
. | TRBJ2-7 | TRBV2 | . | TGTGCCAGCAGCCTAATTTACGAGCAGTACTTC | CASSLIYEQYF
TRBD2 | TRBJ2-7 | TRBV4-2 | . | TGTGCCAGCAGCCTCGGACTAGCGGAGGCCTACGAGCAGTACTTC | CASSLGLAEAYEQYF
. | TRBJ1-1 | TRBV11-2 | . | TGTGCCAGCAGCTTCAGGGAGGCTAACACTGAAGCTTTCTTT | CASSFREANTEAFF
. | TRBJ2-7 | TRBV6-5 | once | TGTGCCAGCAGGCCCAGGGTGAGCTACGAGCAGTACTTC | CASRPRVSYEQYF
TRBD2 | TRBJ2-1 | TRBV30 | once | TGTGCCTGGAGCACTAGCGTCGCACTCCCAGAGCAGTTCTTC | CAWSTSVALPEQFF